One and the same sample provided the 27 T cell receptor beta chains below, sequenced in a study of blood T cell repertoires in COVID-19. Method: immunoSEQ multiplex PCR; TCRdb's copy keeps in-frame clones and lacks some. There are over 80,000 clones in the sample; 80% to 90% occur only once, and approximately 8.9% lies in the top ten. The sample taken for sequencing was peripheral blood. These receptors were obtained from a man over 45 with acute or convalescent COVID-19.

V usage is TRBV2 and J usage is TRBJ1-5; 7 nucleotides line up with TRBD1. V was pared by 4 bases and J by 9 bases, with 3 bases of the junction left unmatched. From germline, CDR1 is SNHLY and CDR2 FYNNEI. This CDR3 is built from 12 residues. The CDR3 DNA follows: TGTGCCAGCAGTGTAGGGGGCGGGCCCCAGCATTTT. Protein sequence: CASSVGGGPQHF.

The rearrangement joins TRBV5-1 to TRBJ1-2; unclear D gene. The CDR3 contains 13 residues. CDR1 is SGHRS, CDR2 YFSETQ, per germline. With 0 bases removed from V and 7 bases from J, the gap between germline ends came to 10 bases. The DNA for the CDR3 is TGCGCCAGCAGCTTGGAGGATGGAGGTGGCTACACCTTC. It translates to CASSLEDGGGYTF.

The gene calls are TRBV19 and TRBJ1-5; perhaps TRBD1 as D (5 bases). V was clipped by 6 bases and J by 0 bases, with 12 bases between them. The CDR3 covers 15 residues. The germline V gene encodes CDR1 LNHDA and CDR2 SQIVND (reference sequence). The CDR3 sequence: CASSRQRDSNQPQHF. CDR3 in DNA: TGTGCCAGTAGCCGACAGCGGGATAGCAATCAGCCCCAGCATTTT. The whole variable domain, remainder taken from reference TRBV19 and TRBJ1-5, is DGGITQSPKYLFRKEGQNVTLSCEQNLNHDAMYWYRQDPGQGLRLIYYSQIVNDFQKGDIAEGYSVSREKKESFPLTVTSAQKNPTAFYLCASSRQRDSNQPQHFGDGTRLSIL.

CDR3 bases: TGTGCCAGCAGCACTCGAGCGGGGGGGCCCGATGAGCAGTTCTTC. Translation gives CASSTRAGGPDEQFF. The J gene is TRBJ2-1, the V gene TRBV7-3, with 10 bases identical to TRBD2. Germline lookup yields CDR1 SGHTA and CDR2 FQGTGA. Germline trimming cut 5 bases from V and 8 bases from J; bases unmatched to any gene: 9. The CDR3 runs to 15 residues.

The chain joins TRBV5-1 to TRBJ2-4; 8 bases fit TRBD1. The CDR3 is 14 residues long. CDR1 and CDR2 from the germline V gene are SGHRS and YFSETQ. The trim removed 3 bases at V and 4 bases at J, leaving 3 bases unmatched. The CDR3 is CASSSRTGKNIQYF. For the CDR3, the DNA is TGCGCCAGCAGCTCCCGGACAGGGAAAAACATTCAGTACTTC.

This chain joins TRBV13 and TRBJ2-7, with 9 bases fitting TRBD1. The ends lost 5 bases at V and 7 bases at J; junction bases unmatched: 6. Germline loops: CDR1 PRHDT, CDR2 FYEKMQ (reference sequence). The CDR3 totals 13 residues. CDR3 bases: TGTGCCAGCAGCCCGGACAGGGGTCGGGAGCAGTACTTC. Translating it yields CASSPDRGREQYF.

The chain uses TRBV6-5 and TRBJ2-2; TRBD1 matches at 10 bases. CDR1 is MNHEY, CDR2 SVGAGI, per germline. The V gene end was trimmed by 6 bases and the J gene end by 5 bases; junction bases not matched to a gene: 6. The CDR3 is made up of 15 amino acids. For the CDR3, the DNA is TGTGCCAGCAGGCTGGGGGACAGGGGTACCGGGGAGCTGTTTTTT. The encoded protein is CASRLGDRGTGELFF.

This rearrangement joins TRBV2 to TRBJ1-5; D not certain. The CDR3 covers 13 residues. CDR1 and CDR2 (germline): SNHLY, FYNNEI. Trimming stripped 10 bases from V and 2 bases from J, with 12 bases between. CDR3 sequence reads: CATRREGNQPQHF. The DNA of the CDR3 is TGTGCCACCCGGAGGGAGGGCAATCAGCCCCAGCATTTT.

The genes are TRBV5-1 and TRBJ2-1; 8 positions agree with TRBD2. With 4 bases clipped from V and 0 bases from J, the junction kept 9 bases outside the gene matches. Germline V CDR1 and CDR2: SGHRS, YFSETQ. The CDR3 is 17 amino acids. The CDR3 bases are TGCGCCAGCAGCCCGAATCTAGCGGGTCCCTCCTACAATGAGCAGTTCTTC. The encoded protein is CASSPNLAGPSYNEQFF. Combining the CDR3 with reference TRBV5-1 and TRBJ2-1 gives the whole variable domain KAGVTQTPRYLIKTRGQQVTLSCSPISGHRSVSWYQQTPGQGLQFLFEYFSETQRNKGNFPGRFSGRQFSNSRSEMNVSTLELGDSALYLCASSPNLAGPSYNEQFFGPGTRLTVL.

V usage is TRBV18 and J usage is TRBJ1-1, with a tentative D call TRBD1 (5 bases). This CDR3 has 15 amino acids. Trimming removed 8 bases from V and 1 base from J, with 17 bases in between. Germline V gene sequence: CDR1 KGHSH, CDR2 LQKENI. CDR3 in amino acids: CASISGAGPNTEAFF. The CDR3 region has the DNA TGTGCCAGCATCAGCGGGGCAGGGCCGAACACTGAAGCTTTCTTT. Full variable domain (remainder filled in from reference TRBV18 and TRBJ1-1): NAGVMQNPRHLVRRRGQEARLRCSPMKGHSHVYWYRQLPEEGLKFMVYLQKENIIDESGMPKERFSAEFPKEGPSILRIQQVVRGDSAAYFCASISGAGPNTEAFFGQGTRLTVV.

The chain couples TRBV5-1 to TRBJ2-2; maybe TRBD1 (6 bases). V was pared by 0 bases and J by 2 bases, with 14 bases between. Germline CDR1 is SGHRS and CDR2 is YFSETQ. The CDR3 has 17 amino acids. In DNA, the CDR3 is TGCGCCAGCAGCTTGGCAACCGGGACATCTAACACCGGGGAGCTGTTTTTT. Protein product: CASSLATGTSNTGELFF.

This clone appeared a single time. The CDR3 DNA reads TGTGCCACCAGCAGAGATAGGGGATACTACAATGAGCAGTTCTTC. Protein: CATSRDRGYYNEQFF. The V and J genes are TRBV15 and TRBJ2-1, with D possibly TRBD1 on 5 matching bases. The CDR3 contains 15 residues. V dropped 0 bases and J dropped 3 bases, with 9 bases sitting between them. CDR1 and CDR2 from the germline V gene are LNHNV and YYDKDF (reference sequence).

This clone was seen only a few times. V and J are TRBV7-6 and TRBJ1-1; unclear D gene. The V and J ends lost 1 base and 0 bases respectively, with 9 bases between them. CDR1 is SGHVS and CDR2 is FNYEAQ in the germline V gene. This CDR3 is 15 amino acids long. The CDR3, as DNA: TGTGCCAGCAGCTTAGACGGGAAATTGAACACTGAAGCTTTCTTT. It yields the protein CASSLDGKLNTEAFF.

V is TRBV5-1 and J is TRBJ2-1; 9 bases map to TRBD2. The CDR3 is made up of 16 amino acids. V shed 1 base, J shed 4 bases, and the junction held 6 bases outside the gene matches. From germline, CDR1 is SGHRS and CDR2 YFSETQ. The CDR3 nucleotides read TGCGCCAGCAGCTTGACGCTAGCGGGGATATACAATGAGCAGTTCTTC. Encoded protein: CASSLTLAGIYNEQFF.

The V and J genes are TRBV28 and TRBJ1-2; 9 bases map to TRBD1. The germline V gene encodes CDR1 MDHEN and CDR2 SYDVKM. This CDR3 spans 14 amino acids. V shed 6 bases and J 8 bases; nucleotides not matched to a gene: 10. The CDR3: CASRTGQGTLGYTF. The CDR3 DNA is TGTGCCAGCAGAACCGGACAGGGGACCCTCGGCTACACCTTC.

In its sample, this clone was seen a few times. This rearrangement joins TRBV5-1 to TRBJ1-1; possibly TRBD1 for D (5 bases). The germline gives CDR1 SGHRS, CDR2 YFSETQ. V lost 0 bases and J lost 1, with 13 bases in between. This CDR3 has 16 amino acids. The CDR3 protein is CASSLGGNTGNTEAFF. CDR3 coding DNA: TGCGCCAGCAGCTTGGGGGGAAACACAGGGAACACTGAAGCTTTCTTT.

V gene TRBV3-1 (or the pseudogene TRBV3-2) combines with J gene TRBJ1-6; D uncertain. The CDR3 loop spans 14 amino acids. V was trimmed by 2 bases and J by 5 bases, leaving 7 bases between them. Germline V lookup: CDR1 LGHDT, CDR2 YNNKEL (reference sequence). CDR3 DNA: TGTGCCAGCAGCCAAACCGGAGATAATTCACCCCTCCACTTT. Its translation: CASSQTGDNSPLHF.

This clone was picked up one time. The chain carries TRBV25-1 and TRBJ1-2; 7 nucleotides match TRBD1. This CDR3 region has 16 residues. V was clipped by 5 bases and J by 5 bases; unmatched bases: 14. Per germline, CDR1 MGHDK and CDR2 SYGVNS. CDR3 region: CASSPGPGQRVYGYTF. The DNA of the CDR3 is TGTGCCAGCAGTCCTGGGCCGGGACAGAGAGTATATGGCTACACCTTC.

The chain links TRBV6-1 to TRBJ1-5; D is unclear. In germline, CDR1 is MNHNS, CDR2 SASEGT. There are 15 residues in the CDR3. With 1 base removed from V and 0 bases from J, the gap between germline ends came to 7 bases. As DNA, the CDR3 is TGTGCCAGCAGTGAAGTAGCAGTTAGCAATCAGCCCCAGCATTTT. Translation: CASSEVAVSNQPQHF.

This clone appeared a single time. This chain joins TRBV3-1 (or the pseudogene TRBV3-2) and TRBJ1-5; TRBD1 is a possible D gene (5 bases). The CDR3 length is 14 residues. V was clipped by 3 bases and J by 4 bases, with 10 bases between them. The V gene's germline CDR1 is LGHDT and CDR2 YNNKEL (reference sequence). CDR3 amino acids: CASSHMGGNQPQHF. In DNA form, the CDR3 reads TGTGCCAGCAGCCATATGGGGGGAAATCAGCCCCAGCATTTT.

This sequence joins TRBV6-1 and TRBJ2-7, with D possibly TRBD1 on 5 matching bases. With 0 bases removed from V and 6 bases from J, the gap between germline ends came to 12 bases. From germline, CDR1 is MNHNS and CDR2 SASEGT. The CDR3 has 14 amino acids. The CDR3 DNA reads TGTGCCAGCAGTGAAGCGGCAGGGATCCGCGAGCAGTACTTC. It specifies CASSEAAGIREQYF.

Comment on this clone: One end of the junction varies from germline; a read error may be responsible. This chain uses TRBV25-1 with TRBJ1-6; TRBD1 aligns across 7 bases. Germline V gene sequence: CDR1 MGHDK, CDR2 SYGVNS. The length of the CDR3 is 12 residues. DNA for the CDR3: TGTGCCTGCAGGGGGGCTAATTCACCCCTCCACTTT. This codes for CACRGANSPLHF.

The chain has TRBV3-1 (or the pseudogene TRBV3-2) and TRBJ1-2; the D is unclear. V gave up 0 bases and J gave up 4 bases, with 6 bases separating them. The length of the CDR3 is 13 residues. Germline V gives CDR1 LGHDT, CDR2 YNNKEL (reference sequence). The CDR3: CASSQDLLYGYTF. CDR3 nucleotides: TGTGCCAGCAGCCAAGATCTCCTCTATGGCTACACCTTC.

This rearrangement joins TRBV6-1 to TRBJ1-5, with D maybe TRBD1 (6 bases). CDR1 and CDR2 from the germline V gene are MNHNS and SASEGT. The V end lost 2 bases, the J end lost 7 bases, and 18 bases lay between the germline ends. The CDR3 has 16 amino acids. CDR3 in amino acids: CASSEFSGVTGQPQHF. In nucleotides, the CDR3 is TGTGCCAGCAGTGAATTTTCAGGGGTCACAGGACAGCCCCAGCATTTT.

This clone showed up just once. The genes are TRBV7-3 and TRBJ2-5; tentatively, D is TRBD1 (6 bases). CDR1 and CDR2 (germline): SGHTA, FQGTGA. The V and J ends lost 2 bases and 4 bases respectively, with 14 bases between them. The CDR3 covers 15 residues. The CDR3 loop reads CASSLQGGRGETQYF. The CDR3 nucleotides are TGTGCCAGCAGCTTACAAGGGGGTCGAGGAGAGACCCAGTACTTC.

The chain is built from TRBV7-2 and TRBJ1-5, with 8 bases that match TRBD1. Germline trimming cut 5 bases from V and 2 bases from J; bases unmatched to any gene: 2. Germline CDR1 SGHTA, CDR2 FQGNSA. This CDR3 spans 14 amino acids. In DNA, the CDR3 is TGTGCCAGCAGCCAGGGACAGGGCAATCAGCCCCAGCATTTT. Translation: CASSQGQGNQPQHF. Full variable domain (missing parts from reference TRBV7-2 and TRBJ1-5): GAGVSQSPSNKVTEKGKDVELRCDPISGHTALYWYRQSLGQGLEFLIYFQGNSAPDKSGLPSDRFSAERTGGSVSTLTIQRTQQEDSAVYLCASSQGQGNQPQHFGDGTRLSIL.

The V gene is TRBV7-3, the J gene TRBJ2-2, with TRBD2 identical over 10 bases. Trimming removed 2 bases from V and 3 bases from J; junction bases left unmatched: 0. The germline V gene encodes CDR1 SGHTA and CDR2 FQGTGA. This CDR3 region has 15 residues. In DNA form, the CDR3 reads TGTGCCAGCAGCTTACTAGCGGGGGACACCGGGGAGCTGTTTTTT. Its protein product is CASSLLAGDTGELFF.